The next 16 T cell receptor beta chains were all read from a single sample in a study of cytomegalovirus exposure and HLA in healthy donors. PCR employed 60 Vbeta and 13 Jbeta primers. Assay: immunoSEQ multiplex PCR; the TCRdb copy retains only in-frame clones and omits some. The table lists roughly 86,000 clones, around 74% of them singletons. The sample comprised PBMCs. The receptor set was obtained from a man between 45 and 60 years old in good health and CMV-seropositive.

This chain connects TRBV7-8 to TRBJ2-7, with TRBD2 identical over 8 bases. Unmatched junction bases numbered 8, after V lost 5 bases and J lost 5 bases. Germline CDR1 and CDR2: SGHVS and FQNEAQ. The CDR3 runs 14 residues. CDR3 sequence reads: CASSPSGGPDEQYF. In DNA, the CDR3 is TGTGCCAGCAGCCCATCGGGGGGGCCCGACGAGCAGTACTTC.

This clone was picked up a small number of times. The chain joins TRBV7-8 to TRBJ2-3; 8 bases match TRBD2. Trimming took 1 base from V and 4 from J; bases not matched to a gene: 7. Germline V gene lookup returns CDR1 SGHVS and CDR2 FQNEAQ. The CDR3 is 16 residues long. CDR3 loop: CASSLVAGGRADTQYF. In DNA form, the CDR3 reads TGTGCCAGCAGCTTAGTTGCGGGGGGCCGGGCAGATACGCAGTATTTT.

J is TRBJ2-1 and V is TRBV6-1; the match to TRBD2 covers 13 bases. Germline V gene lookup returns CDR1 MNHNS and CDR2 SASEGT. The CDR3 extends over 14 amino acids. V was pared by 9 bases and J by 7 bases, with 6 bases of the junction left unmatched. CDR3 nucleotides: TGTGCCAGACTAGCGGGGGGGCCAAGAAATGAGCAGTTCTTC. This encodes CARLAGGPRNEQFF.

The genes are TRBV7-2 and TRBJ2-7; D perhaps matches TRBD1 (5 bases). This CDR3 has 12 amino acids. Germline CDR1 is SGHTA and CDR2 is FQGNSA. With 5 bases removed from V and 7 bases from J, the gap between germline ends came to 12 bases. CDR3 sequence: CASSPSYREQYF. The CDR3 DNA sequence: TGTGCCAGCAGCCCCTCCTACAGGGAGCAGTACTTC.

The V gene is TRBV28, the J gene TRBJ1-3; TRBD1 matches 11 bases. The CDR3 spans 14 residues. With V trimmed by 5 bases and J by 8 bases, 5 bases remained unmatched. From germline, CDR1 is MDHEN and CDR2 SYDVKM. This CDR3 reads CASSPGQGVDTIYF. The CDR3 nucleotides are TGTGCCAGCAGTCCGGGACAGGGGGTGGACACCATATATTTT.

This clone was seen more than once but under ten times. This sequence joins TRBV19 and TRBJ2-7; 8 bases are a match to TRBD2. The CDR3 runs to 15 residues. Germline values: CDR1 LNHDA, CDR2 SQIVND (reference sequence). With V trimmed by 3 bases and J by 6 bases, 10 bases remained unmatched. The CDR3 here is CASSIDLGLAGEQYF. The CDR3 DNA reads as TGTGCCAGTAGTATTGATCTCGGGCTAGCGGGCGAGCAGTACTTC. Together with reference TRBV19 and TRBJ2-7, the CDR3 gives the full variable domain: DGGITQSPKYLFRKEGQNVTLSCEQNLNHDAMYWYRQDPGQGLRLIYYSQIVNDFQKGDIAEGYSVSREKKESFPLTVTSAQKNPTAFYLCASSIDLGLAGEQYFGPGTRLTVT.

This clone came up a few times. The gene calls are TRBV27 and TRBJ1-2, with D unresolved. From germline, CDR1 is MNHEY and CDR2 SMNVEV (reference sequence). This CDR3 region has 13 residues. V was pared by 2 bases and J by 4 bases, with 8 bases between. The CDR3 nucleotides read TGTGCCAGCAGTTTAACCCGGGGCTATGGCTACACCTTC. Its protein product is CASSLTRGYGYTF.

CDR3 DNA: TGTGCCAGCAGGACCAGGGACTCTGGAAACACCATATATTTT. Its translation: CASRTRDSGNTIYF. This chain connects TRBV28 to TRBJ1-3, with D maybe TRBD1 (5 bases). CDR1 is MDHEN and CDR2 is SYDVKM in the germline V gene. The V and J ends lost 6 bases and 0 bases respectively, with 9 bases between them. The CDR3 has 14 amino acids.

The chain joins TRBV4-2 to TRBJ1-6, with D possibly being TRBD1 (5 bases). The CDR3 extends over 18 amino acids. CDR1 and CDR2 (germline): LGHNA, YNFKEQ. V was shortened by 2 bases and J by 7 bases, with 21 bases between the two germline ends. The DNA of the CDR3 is TGTGCCAGCAGCCAACCCAGACAGAGCACTGACGGCAATTCACCCCTCCACTTT. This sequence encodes CASSQPRQSTDGNSPLHF.

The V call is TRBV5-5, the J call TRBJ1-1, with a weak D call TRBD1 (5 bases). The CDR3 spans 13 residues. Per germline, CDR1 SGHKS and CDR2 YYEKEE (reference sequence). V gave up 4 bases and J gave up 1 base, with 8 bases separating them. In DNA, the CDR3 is TGTGCCAGCAGCCGAACAGGGAACACTGAAGCTTTCTTT. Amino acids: CASSRTGNTEAFF.

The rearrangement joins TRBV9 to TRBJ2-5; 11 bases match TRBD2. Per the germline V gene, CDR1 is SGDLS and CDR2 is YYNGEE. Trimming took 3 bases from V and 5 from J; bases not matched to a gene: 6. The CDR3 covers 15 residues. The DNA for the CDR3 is TGTGCCAGCAGCGGATCTAGCGGGGGGTGGGAGACCCAGTACTTC. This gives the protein CASSGSSGGWETQYF.

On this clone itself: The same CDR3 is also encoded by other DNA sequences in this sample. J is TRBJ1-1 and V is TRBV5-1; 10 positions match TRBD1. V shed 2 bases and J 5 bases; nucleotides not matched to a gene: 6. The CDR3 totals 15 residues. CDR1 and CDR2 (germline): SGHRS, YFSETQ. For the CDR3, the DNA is TGCGCCAGCAGCTTTACCGGGACAGGGGTGACTGAAGCTTTCTTT. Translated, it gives CASSFTGTGVTEAFF.

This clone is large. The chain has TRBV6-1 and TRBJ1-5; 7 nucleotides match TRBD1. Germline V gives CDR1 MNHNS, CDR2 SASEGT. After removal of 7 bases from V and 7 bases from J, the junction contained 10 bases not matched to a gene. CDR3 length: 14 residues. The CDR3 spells CASTSDRVWQPQHF. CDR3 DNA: TGTGCCAGCACTTCAGACAGGGTTTGGCAGCCCCAGCATTTT.

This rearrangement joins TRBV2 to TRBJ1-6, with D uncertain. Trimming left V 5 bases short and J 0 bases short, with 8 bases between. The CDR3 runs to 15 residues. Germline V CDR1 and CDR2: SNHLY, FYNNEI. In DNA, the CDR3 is TGTGCCAGCAGTCCAACGAGCTCCTATAATTCACCCCTCCACTTT. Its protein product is CASSPTSSYNSPLHF.

CDR3 sequence: CASSDITSNGELFF. The CDR3 bases are TGTGCCAGCAGCGACATAACCTCAAACGGGGAGCTGTTTTTT. The V and J genes are TRBV13 and TRBJ2-2; D gene uncertain. Germline V gives CDR1 PRHDT, CDR2 FYEKMQ (reference sequence). The CDR3 loop spans 14 amino acids. V was shortened by 5 bases and J by 7 bases, with 14 bases between the two germline ends.

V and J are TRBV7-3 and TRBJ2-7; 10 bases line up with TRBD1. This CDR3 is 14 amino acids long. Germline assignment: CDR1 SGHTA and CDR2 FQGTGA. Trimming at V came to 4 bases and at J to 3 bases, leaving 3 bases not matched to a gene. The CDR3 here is CASSSTGGGYEQYF. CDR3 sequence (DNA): TGTGCCAGCAGCTCGACAGGGGGCGGCTACGAGCAGTACTTC.